This is a list of T cell receptor beta chains from one sample in a study of blood T cell repertoires in COVID-19. TCRdb keeps only in-frame clones here, not all; method: immunoSEQ multiplex PCR. The sample has a few hundred thousand clones; roughly nine tenths are singletons. The sample taken for sequencing was PBMCs or T cells enriched from blood (not recorded which). All receptors derive from a woman aged 25 to 39 who had recovered from COVID-19. The CDR3 runs from the conserved cysteine through the conserved F or W. The D gene is left open where the match is weak. Expanded clones are given a class, and other clones once, few, many or no size at all.

V gene	D gene	J gene	clone size	CDR3 DNA	CDR3 protein
TRBV5-1	TRBD2	TRBJ2-1	NA	TGCGCCAGCAGCTTGACTAGCGGGGGGGCCTACAATGAGCAGTTCTTC	CASSLTSGGAYNEQFF
TRBV27	NA	TRBJ2-7	NA	TGTGCCAGCAGTCGGGCCGGGAGTATGTCCTACGAGCAGTACTTC	CASSRAGSMSYEQYF
TRBV5-1	NA	TRBJ2-7	NA	TGCGCCAGCAGCTTGGCCTCCCTAAACTACGAGCAGTACTTC	CASSLASLNYEQYF
TRBV4-1	TRBD2	TRBJ2-1	NA	TGCGCCAGCAGCCAAGGAGTGTCTACTAGCGGGATCTCTGAGCAGTTCTTC	CASSQGVSTSGISEQFF
TRBV3-1/TRBV3-2	TRBD1	TRBJ1-1	few	TGTGCCAGCAGCCACCCAGGGGGCGTGAACACTGAAGCTTTCTTT	CASSHPGGVNTEAFF
TRBV7-8	TRBD1	TRBJ1-5	NA	TGTGCCAGCAGCACGACAGGGTTAAATCAGCCCCAGCATTTT	CASSTTGLNQPQHF
TRBV11-2	TRBD2	TRBJ2-1	NA	TGTGCCAGCAGCTTAGCCCGCGGGGGATTCTACAATGAGCAGTTCTTC	CASSLARGGFYNEQFF
TRBV28	NA	TRBJ1-4	NA	TGTGCCAGCAGTTTAGAGGGACTCTGGAATGAAAAACTGTTTTTT	CASSLEGLWNEKLFF
TRBV5-1	TRBD2	TRBJ2-1	NA	TGCGCCAGCAGCCCGTACCGAGCGGGAAATGAGCAGTTCTTC	CASSPYRAGNEQFF
TRBV6-5	TRBD1	TRBJ1-2	NA	TGTGCCAGCCGGGGGACAGGGGGCGTAATAAAGGGCTACACCTTC	CASRGTGGVIKGYTF